Listed below are T cell receptor beta chains from one sample, sequenced in a study of blood T cell repertoires in COVID-19. Sequenced by immunoSEQ multiplex PCR; TCRdb stores in-frame clones only, minus some. Among hundreds of thousands of clones listed, approximately 92% were seen once. The specimen was PBMCs or T cells enriched from blood (not recorded which). These receptors came from a man aged 25-45 years who had recovered from COVID-19. The CDR3 runs from the conserved cysteine through the conserved F or W. Fields, in order: J gene, clone size, D gene, V gene, CDR3 DNA, CDR3 protein. A D gene is named only where the DNA matches it firmly. A row's size may be missing; if present it is once, few, many or a size class.

J gene: TRBJ2-1
clone size: .
D gene: TRBD2
V gene: TRBV11-2
CDR3 DNA: TGTGCCAGCAGCGTAACTCTAGCGGGAGGGCCATCGGGCGGTGAGCAGTTCTTC
CDR3 protein: CASSVTLAGGPSGGEQFF

J gene: TRBJ2-2
clone size: once
D gene: .
V gene: TRBV3-1/TRBV3-2
CDR3 DNA: TGTGCCAGCAGCCAAGTTCCGGGACACTCCACCGGGGAGCTGTTTTTT
CDR3 protein: CASSQVPGHSTGELFF

J gene: TRBJ2-2
clone size: .
D gene: TRBD2
V gene: TRBV19
CDR3 DNA: TGTGCCAGTAGTATGGAGCGGGAGAACACCGGGGAGCTGTTTTTT
CDR3 protein: CASSMERENTGELFF

J gene: TRBJ2-3
clone size: .
D gene: .
V gene: TRBV9
CDR3 DNA: TGTGCCAGCAGCGTACGTCTCCTAGCTGGCACAGATACGCAGTATTTT
CDR3 protein: CASSVRLLAGTDTQYF

J gene: TRBJ2-7
clone size: .
D gene: .
V gene: TRBV7-9
CDR3 DNA: TGTGCCAGCAGCTTAGGCGCCTACGAGCAGTACTTC
CDR3 protein: CASSLGAYEQYF

J gene: TRBJ2-1
clone size: .
D gene: .
V gene: TRBV5-1
CDR3 DNA: TGCGCCAGCAGCTTGGACGACTGGCCGGAGCAGTTCTTC
CDR3 protein: CASSLDDWPEQFF

J gene: TRBJ2-3
clone size: .
D gene: TRBD2
V gene: TRBV5-4
CDR3 DNA: TGTGCCAGCAGCCTCGATCCAGCGGGAGGGCCTACAGATACGCAGTATTTT
CDR3 protein: CASSLDPAGGPTDTQYF

J gene: TRBJ2-2
clone size: .
D gene: TRBD2
V gene: TRBV5-5
CDR3 DNA: TGTGCCAGCAGCCGGGTCCGGGGGGTAACGAACACCGGGGAGCTGTTTTTT
CDR3 protein: CASSRVRGVTNTGELFF

J gene: TRBJ1-1
clone size: .
D gene: TRBD1
V gene: TRBV5-1
CDR3 DNA: TGCGCCAGCAGCAGAGAGACAGGGGCGAACACTGAAGCTTTCTTT
CDR3 protein: CASSRETGANTEAFF

J gene: TRBJ1-6
clone size: .
D gene: .
V gene: TRBV28
CDR3 DNA: TGTGCCAGCAGCCCCAGACAGGATAATTCACCCCTCCACTTT
CDR3 protein: CASSPRQDNSPLHF

J gene: TRBJ2-3
clone size: .
D gene: .
V gene: TRBV5-6
CDR3 DNA: TGTGCCAGCAGCTTGGGGGGAGCGAGGACGCAGTATTTT
CDR3 protein: CASSLGGARTQYF

J gene: TRBJ1-2
clone size: .
D gene: TRBD1
V gene: TRBV6-5
CDR3 DNA: TGTGCCATTAGGAGACAGGGCGATGGCTATGGCTACACCTTC
CDR3 protein: CAIRRQGDGYGYTF

J gene: TRBJ2-1
clone size: once
D gene: .
V gene: TRBV24-1
CDR3 DNA: TGTGCCACCAGTGTCGGCGGGATCTCCCCCTACAATGAGCAGTTCTTC
CDR3 protein: CATSVGGISPYNEQFF

J gene: TRBJ2-5
clone size: .
D gene: TRBD2
V gene: TRBV19
CDR3 DNA: TGTGCCAGTAGTATGGGGACTAGCGGGATAGAGACCCAGTACTTC
CDR3 protein: CASSMGTSGIETQYF

J gene: TRBJ1-2
clone size: .
D gene: TRBD1
V gene: TRBV6-5
CDR3 DNA: TGTGCCAGCAGTCCAGCGGACAGGACAATGTATGGCTACACCTTC
CDR3 protein: CASSPADRTMYGYTF

J gene: TRBJ1-5
clone size: .
D gene: TRBD1
V gene: TRBV20-1
CDR3 DNA: TGCAGTGCTAGTCCGGGGCTGACAGGGAATCAGCCCCAGCATTTT
CDR3 protein: CSASPGLTGNQPQHF

J gene: TRBJ2-1
clone size: .
D gene: .
V gene: TRBV21-1
CDR3 DNA: TGTGCCAGCAGCAAAGGTCGGGAGGGTTACAATGAGCAGTTCTTC
CDR3 protein: CASSKGREGYNEQFF

J gene: TRBJ1-1
clone size: .
D gene: .
V gene: TRBV7-9
CDR3 DNA: TGTGCCAGCAGCCCCCGGGAGAGATTGAACACTGAAGCTTTCTTT
CDR3 protein: CASSPRERLNTEAFF

J gene: TRBJ2-2
clone size: .
D gene: .
V gene: TRBV7-9
CDR3 DNA: TGTGCCAGCAGCGCACAGGGACCCACCGGGGAGCTGTTTTTT
CDR3 protein: CASSAQGPTGELFF

J gene: TRBJ2-7
clone size: .
D gene: TRBD1
V gene: TRBV5-1
CDR3 DNA: TGCGCCAGCAGCTTGGCTTCGGACAGGTCGGCCTACGAGCAGTACTTC
CDR3 protein: CASSLASDRSAYEQYF

J gene: TRBJ1-5
clone size: .
D gene: .
V gene: TRBV2
CDR3 DNA: TGTGCCAGCAGTGAAAGCCGGTTTAGTAATCAGCCCCAGCATTTT
CDR3 protein: CASSESRFSNQPQHF

J gene: TRBJ1-5
clone size: .
D gene: .
V gene: TRBV6-5
CDR3 DNA: TGTGCCAGCGGGGGGGTAGGGGCTTCCAATCAGCCCCAGCATTTT
CDR3 protein: CASGGVGASNQPQHF

J gene: TRBJ2-7
clone size: .
D gene: .
V gene: TRBV5-4
CDR3 DNA: TGTGCCAGCAGCTCTAGGGAGCCTAACGAGCAGTACTTC
CDR3 protein: CASSSREPNEQYF

J gene: TRBJ1-1
clone size: .
D gene: .
V gene: TRBV7-3
CDR3 DNA: TGTGCCAGCAGCTTAACAGGGGGTACTGAAGCTTTCTTT
CDR3 protein: CASSLTGGTEAFF

J gene: TRBJ2-5
clone size: .
D gene: TRBD1
V gene: TRBV5-1
CDR3 DNA: TGCGCCAGCAAGCTAGCCGGGACAGGACAGGAGACCCAGTACTTC
CDR3 protein: CASKLAGTGQETQYF

J gene: TRBJ1-2
clone size: .
D gene: .
V gene: TRBV30
CDR3 DNA: TGTGCCTGGAGCGGCCATGGGGGGAACTATGGCTACACCTTC
CDR3 protein: CAWSGHGGNYGYTF

J gene: TRBJ1-5
clone size: .
D gene: .
V gene: TRBV19
CDR3 DNA: TGTGCCACCGCCGAGCGGGGAAGCTGGAGCAATCAGCCCCAGCATTTT
CDR3 protein: CATAERGSWSNQPQHF

J gene: TRBJ2-7
clone size: .
D gene: TRBD2
V gene: TRBV19
CDR3 DNA: TGTGCCAGTAGTATGTGGACTAGCGGGAGCTACGAGCAGTACTTC
CDR3 protein: CASSMWTSGSYEQYF

J gene: TRBJ2-3
clone size: .
D gene: .
V gene: TRBV5-4
CDR3 DNA: TGTGCCACCAAGAAACCGGGTATTTTCACAGATACGCAGTATTTT
CDR3 protein: CATKKPGIFTDTQYF

J gene: TRBJ2-1
clone size: .
D gene: .
V gene: TRBV12-5
CDR3 DNA: TGTGCTAGTGGTTGGGGGGATGGACTCCGGGAATACAATGAGCAGTTCTTC
CDR3 protein: CASGWGDGLREYNEQFF

J gene: TRBJ2-3
clone size: .
D gene: TRBD2
V gene: TRBV5-1
CDR3 DNA: TGCGCCAGCAGCACAGGACTAGCGGGAAGGGGAACAGATACGCAGTATTTT
CDR3 protein: CASSTGLAGRGTDTQYF

J gene: TRBJ1-2
clone size: .
D gene: .
V gene: TRBV4-2
CDR3 DNA: TGTGCCAGCAGCCAAGAAAGCGTAGCTAACTATGGCTACACCTTC
CDR3 protein: CASSQESVANYGYTF

J gene: TRBJ2-7
clone size: .
D gene: .
V gene: TRBV5-4
CDR3 DNA: TGTGCCAGCAGCTACCCCAGCGGCGGGCCCTACGAGCAGTACTTC
CDR3 protein: CASSYPSGGPYEQYF

J gene: TRBJ2-1
clone size: .
D gene: .
V gene: TRBV3-1/TRBV3-2
CDR3 DNA: TGTGCCAGCAGTAACGGGATAGATGAGCAGTTCTTC
CDR3 protein: CASSNGIDEQFF

J gene: TRBJ1-1
clone size: .
D gene: .
V gene: TRBV5-1
CDR3 DNA: TGCGCCAGCAGCTTGTCGGGGTGGCCTGAAGCTTTCTTT
CDR3 protein: CASSLSGWPEAFF